The clone carrying this T cell receptor beta chain has only a few counts. Its antigen is not known. This sample stems from a study of CD8 T cells in ankylosing spondylitis. The study's findings and limits: Clones linked with disease were CD8+ and fairly uncommon in the peripheral blood. Earlier authors reported some of these motif variants in reactive arthritis synovial fluid and blood. Reports say disease-linked clones showed up significantly more in matched ankylosing spondylitis synovial fluid.

The CDR3 runs 12 residues. Per the germline V gene, CDR1 is DFQATT and CDR2 is SNEGSKA (reference sequence). With 4 bases removed from V and 3 bases from J, the gap between germline ends came to 7 bases. By quantitative 5'-RACE with molecular barcodes, the TCR beta libraries were made. TCRdb called the 5' RACE reads again in MiXCR, with one record for every CDR3 protein. Of about 140,000 distinct CDR3 sequences listed, 25% to 35% are singletons. The sample consisted of synovial fluid, either unsorted or a sorted T cell fraction (not recorded which). This rearrangement joins TRBV20-1 to TRBJ1-5; D uncertain. The TCR comes from a male donor with ankylosing spondylitis. CDR3 loop: CSANRLNQPQHF. For the CDR3, the DNA is TGCAGTGCTAACAGACTCAATCAGCCCCAGCATTTT.